These 20 T cell receptor beta chains share one sample of origin, sequenced in a study of beta chain features in type 1 diabetes. TCRB transcripts that were expressed got sequenced, as all of the isolated RNA had been reverse transcribed. The protocol was immunoSEQ multiplex PCR, while the TCRdb copy is restricted to in-frame clones and leaves out a portion. The profile shows roughly 300,000 clones, 8% of them singletons. Sequenced sample: central memory CD4+ T cells from blood. These TCRs come from a woman aged 18 to 35 in good health.

This clone was seen a handful of times. The V gene is TRBV7-8, the J gene TRBJ2-3; 9 positions agree with TRBD2. Germline-derived CDR1 and CDR2 are SGHVS and FQNEAQ. The CDR3 extends over 16 amino acids. V shed 3 bases, J shed 5 bases, and the junction held 9 bases outside the gene matches. The CDR3 sequence is CASSFFRRREGDTQYF. CDR3 DNA: TGTGCCAGCAGCTTTTTTCGTAGGCGGGAGGGAGATACGCAGTATTTT.

The chain links TRBV11-2 to TRBJ1-2; D gene unclear. This CDR3 has 14 amino acids. Germline CDR1 SGHAT, CDR2 FQNNGV. V gave up 5 bases and J gave up 3 bases, with 13 bases separating them. CDR3 sequence reads: CASSPRRNYYGYTF. CDR3 nucleotides: TGTGCCAGCAGCCCCAGGCGAAACTACTATGGCTACACCTTC.

J is TRBJ2-7 and V is TRBV5-1; D is ambiguous. The V and J ends lost 0 bases and 0 bases respectively, with 7 bases between them. Germline CDR1 SGHRS, CDR2 YFSETQ. The CDR3 is made up of 14 amino acids. As DNA, the CDR3 is TGCGCCAGCAGCTTGGAACCCAGCTCCTACGAGCAGTACTTC. This codes for CASSLEPSSYEQYF.

This clone has only a few counts. The chain recombines TRBV25-1 with TRBJ2-7; the D is unclear. The V gene's germline CDR1 is MGHDK and CDR2 SYGVNS. V lost 2 bases and J 1 base, leaving 6 bases between the germline ends. The CDR3 extends over 13 amino acids. In DNA form, the CDR3 reads TGTGCCAGCAGTGAACGGAGATCCTACGAGCAGTACTTC. As protein: CASSERRSYEQYF.

This clone showed up just a few times. The V call is TRBV10-3, the J call TRBJ2-7, with TRBD1 matching 8 bases. Germline V gene sequence: CDR1 ENHRY, CDR2 SYGVKD. V gave up 6 bases and J gave up 4 bases; unmatched junction bases: 11. The CDR3 spans 15 residues. In DNA, the CDR3 is TGTGCCATCAGCGCCACGACAGGGGTGAAGTACGAGCAGTACTTC. Translated: CAISATTGVKYEQYF.

In this sample, this clone turned up a few times. J is TRBJ2-1 and V is TRBV6-1; D unresolved. The length of the CDR3 is 15 residues. In germline, CDR1 is MNHNS, CDR2 SASEGT. Trimming pared 4 bases from V and 0 bases from J, leaving 10 bases between. The CDR3 spells CASSGGYGSYNEQFF. CDR3 in DNA: TGTGCCAGCAGTGGGGGTTACGGCTCCTACAATGAGCAGTTCTTC.

This clone was detected only a few times. The chain combines TRBV25-1 with TRBJ1-6; 7 bases are shared with TRBD1. J lost 9 bases, V lost 3 bases, and 8 bases had no gene match. Germline V lookup: CDR1 MGHDK, CDR2 SYGVNS. The CDR3 is 15 amino acids. The DNA for the CDR3 is TGTGCCAGCAGTGAGTCGACAGGGCAGAGTTCACCCCTCCACTTT. Protein: CASSESTGQSSPLHF. Full variable domain (rest looked up from reference TRBV25-1 and TRBJ1-6): EADIYQTPRYLVIGTGKKITLECSQTMGHDKMYWYQQDPGMELHLIHYSYGVNSTEKGDLSSESTVSRIRTEHFPLTLESARPSHTSQYLCASSESTGQSSPLHFGNGTRLTVT.

This chain uses TRBV28 with TRBJ2-1, with 10 bases identical to TRBD2. The CDR3 is made up of 14 amino acids. J was trimmed by 5 bases and V by 8 bases; bases with no gene match: 6. Per the germline V gene, CDR1 is MDHEN and CDR2 is SYDVKM. The CDR3, as DNA: TGTGCCAGCTGGGCAGCGGGAGGGAACAATGAGCAGTTCTTC. Its protein is CASWAAGGNNEQFF.

This clone was seen a few times. The genes are TRBV4-3 and TRBJ2-2; a possible D gene is TRBD2 (7 bases). The CDR3 has 20 amino acids. The germline gives CDR1 LGHNA, CDR2 YSLEER. Trimming pared 0 bases from V and 0 bases from J, leaving 20 bases between. CDR3 DNA: TGCGCCAGCAGCCAAGATCTGAGTGGCGGGGGCCCCGCGAACACCGGGGAGCTGTTTTTT. Translation: CASSQDLSGGGPANTGELFF.

In its sample, this clone was seen a few times. The chain recombines TRBV28 with TRBJ2-7; 9 bases are a match to TRBD2. Germline V lookup: CDR1 MDHEN, CDR2 SYDVKM. V was clipped by 8 bases and J by 5 bases; unmatched bases: 10. This CDR3 has 14 amino acids. The CDR3 region has the DNA TGTGCCAGCCTAAAAGCGGGAGGTTTTGACGAGCAGTACTTC. Its translation is CASLKAGGFDEQYF.

This clone was observed many times. The chain joins TRBV28 to TRBJ2-4; TRBD1 or TRBD2 may be the D gene (5 bases each). This CDR3 spans 15 amino acids. V was clipped by 5 bases and J by 5 bases, with 16 bases between them. CDR1 is MDHEN and CDR2 is SYDVKM in the germline V gene. For the CDR3, the DNA is TGTGCCAGCAGTACGCTCGGGGCCCTCCAAAACATTCAGTACTTC. Amino acid sequence: CASSTLGALQNIQYF.

The chain has TRBV6-5 and TRBJ1-1; maybe TRBD1 (5 bases). Per germline, CDR1 MNHEY and CDR2 SVGAGI. The CDR3 extends over 14 amino acids. Deletions cut 6 bases from V and 1 base from J, with 12 bases between. The CDR3 sequence: CASRTFGGNTEAFF. DNA of the CDR3: TGTGCCAGCAGAACCTTCGGGGGGAACACTGAAGCTTTCTTT.

As DNA, the CDR3 is TGTGCCAGCAGCCAACAGGGGGCTGGGTATAGCAATCAGCCCCAGCATTTT. Its protein product is CASSQQGAGYSNQPQHF. This rearrangement joins TRBV4-2 to TRBJ1-5; 8 nucleotides align to TRBD1. The germline CDR1 and CDR2 sequences are LGHNA and YNFKEQ. J lost 0 bases, V lost 2 bases, and 6 bases had no gene match. This CDR3 has 17 amino acids.

The rearrangement joins TRBV27 to TRBJ2-1; possibly TRBD1 or TRBD2 for D (5 bases each). Germline-derived CDR1 and CDR2 are MNHEY and SMNVEV (reference sequence). Trimming took 6 bases from V and 1 from J, leaving 16 bases between them. The CDR3 sequence is 16 residues long. CDR3 loop: CASSYKGPDSYNEQFF. DNA of the CDR3: TGTGCCAGCAGCTATAAGGGACCCGATTCCTACAATGAGCAGTTCTTC.

The sample holds a few counts of this clone. This chain joins TRBV7-2 and TRBJ2-4; a weak D match, TRBD2 (7 bases). Trimming removed 5 bases from V and 5 bases from J, with 16 bases in between. From germline, CDR1 is SGHTA and CDR2 FQGNSA. CDR3 size: 15 residues. CDR3 in amino acids: CASSPQGGGENIQYF. Here the CDR3 DNA reads TGTGCCAGCAGCCCACAGGGAGGGGGAGAAAACATTCAGTACTTC.

A few counts support this clone. The chain links TRBV5-5 to TRBJ2-5; perhaps TRBD2 as D (5 bases). V dropped 0 bases and J dropped 5 bases, with 14 bases sitting between them. There are 15 residues in the CDR3. Germline lookup yields CDR1 SGHKS and CDR2 YYEKEE (reference sequence). This chain's CDR3 is CASSLVPGTGETQYF. The CDR3 DNA reads TGTGCCAGCAGCTTGGTTCCGGGAACTGGGGAGACCCAGTACTTC.

This clone was counted a few times. This chain joins TRBV4-2 and TRBJ2-1, with 9 positions matching TRBD2. The V gene's germline CDR1 is LGHNA and CDR2 YNFKEQ. The CDR3 sequence is 17 residues long. V was clipped by 1 base and J by 1 base; unmatched bases: 5. The CDR3 sequence: CASSQVASGASYNEQFF. The CDR3 nucleotides are TGTGCCAGCAGCCAAGTGGCTAGCGGGGCTTCCTACAATGAGCAGTTCTTC.

This clone occurred a few times. This chain joins TRBV2 and TRBJ2-1; 7 bases line up with TRBD1. The CDR3 extends over 15 amino acids. V was clipped by 4 bases and J by 2 bases; unmatched bases: 5. CDR1 is SNHLY and CDR2 is FYNNEI in the germline V gene. The CDR3: CASSVAGGPYNEQFF. In nucleotides, the CDR3 is TGTGCCAGCAGTGTTGCAGGGGGACCCTACAATGAGCAGTTCTTC.

This clone has just a few counts. The genes are TRBV28 and TRBJ2-5, with TRBD2 identical over 15 bases. Germline trimming cut 2 bases from V and 13 bases from J; bases unmatched to any gene: 17. CDR3 length equals 18 residues. Per germline, CDR1 MDHEN and CDR2 SYDVKM. CDR3 sequence: CASSLRPRTSGRGPGSYF. DNA for the CDR3: TGTGCCAGCAGTTTACGGCCCCGGACTAGCGGGAGGGGTCCAGGGTCGTACTTC.

There are many counts of this clone. Additional DNA sequences in this sample encode the identical CDR3. The V gene is TRBV7-2, the J gene TRBJ2-5; D possibly corresponds to TRBD2 (5 bases). The CDR3 is made up of 12 amino acids. The germline V and J ends were trimmed by 4 bases and 5 bases, with 8 bases remaining between them. Germline values: CDR1 SGHTA, CDR2 FQGNSA. In DNA form, the CDR3 reads TGTGCCAGCAGCTCTAGGGAGGAGACCCAGTACTTC. As protein: CASSSREETQYF.